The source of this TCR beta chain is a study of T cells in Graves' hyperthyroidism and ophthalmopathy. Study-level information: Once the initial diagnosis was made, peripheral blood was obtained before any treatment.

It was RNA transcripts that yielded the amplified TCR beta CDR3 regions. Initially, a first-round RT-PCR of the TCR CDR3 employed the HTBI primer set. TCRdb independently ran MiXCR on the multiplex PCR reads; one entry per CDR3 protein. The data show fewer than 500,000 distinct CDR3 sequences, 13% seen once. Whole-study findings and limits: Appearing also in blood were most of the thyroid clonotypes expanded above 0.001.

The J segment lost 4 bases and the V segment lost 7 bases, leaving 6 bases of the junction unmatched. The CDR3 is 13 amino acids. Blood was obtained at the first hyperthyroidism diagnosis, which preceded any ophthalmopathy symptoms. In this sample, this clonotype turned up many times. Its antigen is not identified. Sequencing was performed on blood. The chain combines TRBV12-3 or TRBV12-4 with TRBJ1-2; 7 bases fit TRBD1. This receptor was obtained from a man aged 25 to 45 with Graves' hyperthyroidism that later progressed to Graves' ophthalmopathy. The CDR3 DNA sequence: TGTGCCAGCACTCACGGGACAGTCTATGGCTACACCTTC. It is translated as CASTHGTVYGYTF.